Presented here are 26 T cell receptor beta chains from one specimen sequenced in a study of blood T cell repertoires in COVID-19. Libraries were prepared by immunoSEQ multiplex PCR; TCRdb keeps only in-frame clonotypes and omits some of them. The data contain around 76,000 clones, roughly 89% of them singletons. The specimen sequenced was peripheral blood. The source of these receptors is a man aged 55 to 70 with acute or convalescent COVID-19.

The rearrangement links TRBV5-6 to TRBJ1-3, with TRBD1 matching over 7 bases. With 4 bases clipped from V and 0 bases from J, the junction kept 7 bases outside the gene matches. The CDR3 loop spans 16 amino acids. Per germline, CDR1 SGHDT and CDR2 YYEEEE. The CDR3 DNA is TGTGCCAGCAGCACGAGGACAGGTTCCTCTGGAAACACCATATATTTT. Translation: CASSTRTGSSGNTIYF.

CDR3 DNA: TGTGCCAGCAGCTTGGTGGGGCCTACCGTGACCGGGGAGCTGTTTTTT. Residues: CASSLVGPTVTGELFF. The V and J genes are TRBV5-5 and TRBJ2-2; weak D call: TRBD1 (5 bases). From germline, CDR1 is SGHKS and CDR2 YYEKEE (reference sequence). The V and J ends lost 0 bases and 5 bases respectively, with 14 bases between them. The CDR3 extends over 16 amino acids. Supplemented by reference TRBV5-5 and TRBJ2-2, the full variable domain reads DAGVTQSPTHLIKTRGQQVTLRCSPISGHKSVSWYQQVLGQGPQFIFQYYEKEERGRGNFPDRFSARQFPNYSSELNVNALLLGDSALYLCASSLVGPTVTGELFFGEGSRLTVL.

The chain employs TRBV19 and TRBJ1-3; D is uncertain. This CDR3 spans 14 amino acids. CDR1 and CDR2 (germline): LNHDA, SQIVND (reference sequence). V was shortened by 6 bases and J by 0 bases, with 9 bases between the two germline ends. The CDR3 DNA reads as TGTGCCAGTAGATTACAGAACTCTGGAAACACCATATATTTT. Translated: CASRLQNSGNTIYF. The full variable domain, completed using reference TRBV19 and TRBJ1-3, is DGGITQSPKYLFRKEGQNVTLSCEQNLNHDAMYWYRQDPGQGLRLIYYSQIVNDFQKGDIAEGYSVSREKKESFPLTVTSAQKNPTAFYLCASRLQNSGNTIYFGEGSWLTVV.

The V and J genes are TRBV11-2 and TRBJ2-5; 7 bases line up with TRBD2. CDR3 length equals 15 residues. The V segment lost 2 bases and the J segment 1 base; nucleotides outside the gene matches: 4. CDR1 and CDR2 from the germline V gene are SGHAT and FQNNGV. The CDR3 spells CASSLQAGIQETQYF. The CDR3 region has the DNA TGTGCCAGCAGCTTACAAGCGGGGATCCAAGAGACCCAGTACTTC.

This chain links TRBV7-6 with TRBJ1-1; 9 bases agree with TRBD1. With 4 bases clipped from V and 6 bases from J, the junction kept 9 bases outside the gene matches. The CDR3 consists of 15 residues. Germline V gene lookup returns CDR1 SGHVS and CDR2 FNYEAQ. CDR3 amino acids: CASSSGQGSSSEAFF. CDR3 coding DNA: TGTGCCAGCAGCTCGGGACAGGGATCGTCTTCTGAAGCTTTCTTT.

The chain carries TRBV19 and TRBJ1-1; weak D call: TRBD1 (5 bases). The CDR3 consists of 14 residues. The ends were cut back, 7 bases at V and 4 bases at J, with 16 bases in the middle. Germline V lookup: CDR1 LNHDA, CDR2 SQIVND (reference sequence). The CDR3 loop reads CASTTGNLGTEAFF. CDR3 coding DNA: TGTGCCAGTACTACAGGTAACTTAGGCACTGAAGCTTTCTTT.

The sample holds one count of this clone. This chain connects TRBV15 to TRBJ2-1, with unresolved D. The CDR3 sequence is 14 residues long. V was trimmed by 4 bases and J by 0 bases, leaving 7 bases between them. Germline CDR1 reads LNHNV; CDR2 reads YYDKDF (reference sequence). In DNA, the CDR3 is TGTGCCACCAGCACCGAGCCCTCCTACAATGAGCAGTTCTTC. Its translation is CATSTEPSYNEQFF.

This chain connects TRBV12-3 or TRBV12-4 to TRBJ1-2, with a possible D match to TRBD1 (6 bases). Trimming shortened V by 6 bases and J by 8 bases, and 16 bases separated the two germline ends. CDR3 length: 13 amino acids. CDR3 sequence (DNA): TGTGCCAGCAGCCTACGACAGGTGGGGGGCTACACCTTC. The encoded protein is CASSLRQVGGYTF.

The chain joins TRBV6-2 or TRBV6-3 to TRBJ1-2; D perhaps matches TRBD1 (6 bases). Per the germline V gene, CDR1 is MNHEY and CDR2 is SVGEGT. The CDR3 totals 16 residues. V was pared by 6 bases and J by 2 bases, with 19 bases between. CDR3 sequence reads: CASSPEGRGLNYGYTF. The CDR3 DNA reads TGTGCCAGCAGCCCTGAGGGCAGGGGTTTAAACTATGGCTACACCTTC.

The rearrangement uses TRBV5-1 and TRBJ2-7; D is perhaps TRBD2 (5 bases). This CDR3 is 13 amino acids long. V was trimmed by 0 bases and J by 4 bases, leaving 8 bases between them. Germline CDR1 SGHRS, CDR2 YFSETQ. CDR3 loop: CASSLGEGYEQYF. CDR3 bases: TGCGCCAGCAGCTTGGGAGAGGGTTACGAGCAGTACTTC.

The chain recombines TRBV27 with TRBJ1-2; D gene unclear. Trimming took 0 bases from V and 7 from J, leaving 9 bases between them. The germline CDR1 and CDR2 sequences are MNHEY and SMNVEV (reference sequence). The CDR3 consists of 13 residues. The CDR3 DNA sequence: TGTGCCAGCAGTTTATCTTCGGGATTTGGCTACACCTTC. Translation gives CASSLSSGFGYTF.

On this clone: The sample has other DNA sequences that encode this CDR3 too. V is TRBV5-1 and J is TRBJ2-1; 7 bases map to TRBD1. This CDR3 is built from 14 residues. Per the germline V gene, CDR1 is SGHRS and CDR2 is YFSETQ. Trimming removed 0 bases from V and 5 bases from J; junction bases left unmatched: 2. The CDR3 DNA reads TGCGCCAGCAGCTTGGGACAGGGTCACAATGAGCAGTTCTTC. Amino acid sequence: CASSLGQGHNEQFF.

The J gene is TRBJ1-6, the V gene TRBV30; D gene unclear. The V and J ends lost 3 bases and 10 bases respectively, with 16 bases between them. CDR1 is GTSNPN, CDR2 SVGIG, per germline (reference sequence). The CDR3 loop spans 14 amino acids. CDR3 in amino acids: CAWSEETIGSPLHF. The DNA of the CDR3 is TGTGCCTGGAGCGAGGAGACTATCGGATCACCCCTCCACTTT.

V and J are TRBV6-5 and TRBJ1-2; D remains unclear. The CDR3 has 15 residues. Per the germline V gene, CDR1 is MNHEY and CDR2 is SVGAGI. V shed 6 bases and J shed 3 bases, with 17 bases lying between them. The CDR3 DNA is TGTGCCAGCAGGGAGCTCCCACCAAAGGACTATGGCTACACCTTC. The encoded protein is CASRELPPKDYGYTF.

V is TRBV2 and J is TRBJ2-7; TRBD2 matches 9 bases. Trimming removed 8 bases from V and 4 bases from J; junction bases left unmatched: 9. The germline V gene has CDR1 SNHLY and CDR2 FYNNEI. CDR3 length: 14 residues. CDR3 protein: CASAGGGFQYEQYF. CDR3 DNA sequence: TGTGCCAGCGCGGGAGGGGGCTTTCAGTACGAGCAGTACTTC.

The chain couples TRBV5-4 to TRBJ2-3, with TRBD2 matching over 10 bases. Germline V gene data show CDR1 as SGHNT and CDR2 as YYREEE (reference sequence). Unmatched junction bases numbered 11, after V lost 4 bases and J lost 9 bases. The CDR3 runs 15 residues. CDR3 in amino acids: CASSAGTSALLTQYF. The CDR3 DNA sequence: TGTGCCAGCAGCGCTGGGACTAGCGCCCTCCTGACGCAGTATTTT.

The V call is TRBV5-1, the J call TRBJ2-7, with D possibly TRBD2 on 5 matching bases. The CDR3 consists of 13 residues. Trimming removed 0 bases from V and 6 bases from J, with 10 bases in between. The germline gives CDR1 SGHRS, CDR2 YFSETQ. In DNA, the CDR3 is TGCGCCAGCAGCTTGGCCCGCGGAGGCGAGCAGTACTTC. Residues: CASSLARGGEQYF.

The genes are TRBV5-1 and TRBJ2-3, with 10 bases that match TRBD1. The CDR3 is 16 amino acids. Germline-derived CDR1 and CDR2 are SGHRS and YFSETQ. Trimming removed 5 bases from V and 4 bases from J; junction bases left unmatched: 10. The CDR3 sequence: CASSKAGTGVADTQYF. The CDR3 DNA reads TGCGCCAGCAGTAAAGCCGGGACAGGGGTTGCAGATACGCAGTATTTT.

The chain uses TRBV6-5 and TRBJ2-4; 8 nucleotides agree with TRBD1. The ends lost 3 bases at V and 11 bases at J; junction bases unmatched: 9. Germline CDR1 and CDR2: MNHEY and SVGAGI. The CDR3 contains 14 residues. CDR3 sequence (DNA): TGTGCCAGCAGTTATTCCCCGGGACAGGTACTTCAGTACTTC. Its protein is CASSYSPGQVLQYF.

In this sample, this clone turned up a few times. CDR3 DNA: TGTGCCAGCAGCCCCGCCGCGGTCTGGGAGCAGTACTTC. As protein: CASSPAAVWEQYF. The genes are TRBV3-1 (or the pseudogene TRBV3-2) and TRBJ2-7; no reliable D call. CDR1 LGHDT and CDR2 YNNKEL come from the germline V gene (reference sequence). The CDR3 extends over 13 amino acids. The V end lost 4 bases, the J end lost 7 bases, and 14 bases lay between the germline ends.

A few counts support this clone. V is TRBV10-3 and J is TRBJ2-7; tentatively, D is TRBD2 (5 bases). The CDR3 loop spans 14 amino acids. Per germline, CDR1 ENHRY and CDR2 SYGVKD. Trimming stripped 11 bases from V and 0 bases from J, with 17 bases between. Written as DNA, the CDR3 is TGTGCCTCTTACTCCGGGAAATACTCCTACGAGCAGTACTTC. It is translated as CASYSGKYSYEQYF.

CDR3 sequence: CASSLAGGPGYF. CDR3 in DNA: TGCGCCAGCAGCTTGGCCGGAGGGCCCGGGTATTTT. The chain employs TRBV5-1 and TRBJ2-3; tentative D call: TRBD2 (6 bases). The germline V and J ends were trimmed by 0 bases and 14 bases, with 13 bases remaining between them. The CDR3 extends over 12 amino acids. Germline assignment: CDR1 SGHRS and CDR2 YFSETQ.

The V call is TRBV12-5, the J call TRBJ1-4, with 7 bases that match TRBD1. V trimming: 5 bases; J trimming: 3 bases; junction bases outside the gene matches: 6. The CDR3 is 15 amino acids. Germline lookup yields CDR1 LGHNT and CDR2 FRNRAP. CDR3 amino acids: CASGPDRAANEKLFF. The CDR3 bases are TGTGCTAGTGGTCCTGACAGGGCGGCTAATGAAAAACTGTTTTTT.

This clone was counted a few times. The chain joins TRBV5-1 to TRBJ1-4; 8 bases fit TRBD1. This CDR3 spans 14 amino acids. V gave up 4 bases and J gave up 4 bases; unmatched junction bases: 3. CDR1 is SGHRS and CDR2 is YFSETQ in the germline V gene. This CDR3 reads CASSIGQGNEKLFF. DNA of the CDR3: TGCGCCAGCAGCATAGGACAGGGTAATGAAAAACTGTTTTTT.

This clone was observed a few times. V and J are TRBV19 and TRBJ1-2; 8 bases fit TRBD1. Losses at the gene ends were 2 bases for V and 7 bases for J; bases not matched to a gene: 6. In germline, CDR1 is LNHDA, CDR2 SQIVND (reference sequence). The CDR3 covers 14 residues. The CDR3 DNA sequence: TGTGCCAGTAGTATAACAGGACAGGGTGGTGGCTACACCTTC. It is translated as CASSITGQGGGYTF. The full variable domain, completed using reference TRBV19 and TRBJ1-2, is DGGITQSPKYLFRKEGQNVTLSCEQNLNHDAMYWYRQDPGQGLRLIYYSQIVNDFQKGDIAEGYSVSREKKESFPLTVTSAQKNPTAFYLCASSITGQGGGYTFGSGTRLTVV.

The rearrangement joins TRBV5-1 to TRBJ2-3, with 8 bases matching TRBD2. The V gene end was trimmed by 0 bases and the J gene end by 8 bases; junction bases not matched to a gene: 11. Germline-derived CDR1 and CDR2 are SGHRS and YFSETQ. The length of the CDR3 is 16 residues. The CDR3 DNA reads TGCGCCAGCAGCTTGGATACCGGGGGGGCCTATGGTACGCAGTATTTT. Amino acids: CASSLDTGGAYGTQYF.